The clone carrying this T cell receptor beta chain has a handful of counts. Its antigen is not identified. Via MiXCR, TCRdb re-called the reads, giving one row per CDR3 protein. The table lists about 60,000 distinct CDR3 sequences, 20% to 25% of them singletons, with around 72% in the top ten. The data belong to a study of T cell repertoires in cytomegalovirus infection. Background on the study: Public TCR beta signature analysis indicated the presence of both CMV infection and matching HLA type.

Study results and caveats: Using cumulative public TCR beta family frequency, the authors identified those who carried CMV together with the relevant HLA.

The TCR originated in a human donor in good health (CMV status not recorded). Some clones in this sample may be carry-over from other donors' samples. The source material was CD8+ T cells from cultured PBMCs, sampled from culture after CMV antigen stimulation.

The DNA for the CDR3 is TGTGCCAGCACTCGGGGACGCTCCTTACGGCAGCCCCAGCATTTT. Its protein is CASTRGRSLRQPQHF. The rearrangement uses TRBV6-6 and TRBJ1-5; TRBD1 is a possible D gene (5 bases). Per germline, CDR1 MNHNY and CDR2 SVGAGI (reference sequence). The CDR3 loop spans 15 amino acids. The germline V and J ends were trimmed by 7 bases and 7 bases, with 20 bases remaining between them.